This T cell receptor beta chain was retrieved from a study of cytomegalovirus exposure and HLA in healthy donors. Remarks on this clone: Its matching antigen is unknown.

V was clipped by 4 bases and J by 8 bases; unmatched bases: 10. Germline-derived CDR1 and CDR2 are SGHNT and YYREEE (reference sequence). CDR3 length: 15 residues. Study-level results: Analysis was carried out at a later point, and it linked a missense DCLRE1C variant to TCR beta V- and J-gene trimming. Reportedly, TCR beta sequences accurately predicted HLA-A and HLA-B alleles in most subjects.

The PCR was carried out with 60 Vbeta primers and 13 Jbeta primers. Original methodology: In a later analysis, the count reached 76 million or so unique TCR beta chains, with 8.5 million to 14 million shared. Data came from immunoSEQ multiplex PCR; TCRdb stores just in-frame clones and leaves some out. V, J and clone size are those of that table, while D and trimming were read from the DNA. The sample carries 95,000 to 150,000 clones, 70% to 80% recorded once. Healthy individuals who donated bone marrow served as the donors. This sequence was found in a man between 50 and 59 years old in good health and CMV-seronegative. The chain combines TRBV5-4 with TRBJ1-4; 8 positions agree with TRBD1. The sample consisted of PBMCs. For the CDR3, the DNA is TGTGCCAGCAGCATCGGAAACAGGGGGATCGAAAAACTGTTTTTT. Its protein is CASSIGNRGIEKLFF.